Shown below are 20 T cell receptor beta chains from a single sample sequenced in a study of T cells in Graves' hyperthyroidism and ophthalmopathy. The source material, RNA transcripts, was used to amplify TCR beta CDR3 regions. First-round RT-PCR targeting the TCR CDR3 was performed with the HTBI primer set. TCRdb reprocessed the multiplex PCR reads via MiXCR and lists one record per CDR3 protein. The profile shows some 560,000 distinct CDR3 sequences, around 14% of them singletons. The sample was blood. These receptors originate from a woman aged 25 to 39 with Graves' hyperthyroidism.

Many counts were recorded for this clonotype. The chain uses TRBV11-2 and TRBJ1-5; D unresolved. Germline values: CDR1 SGHAT, CDR2 FQNNGV. Deletions cut 0 bases from V and 12 bases from J, with 9 bases between. The CDR3 length is 12 residues. The CDR3 DNA follows: TGTGCCAGCAGCTTAGATCGGGTGGTCCAGCATTTT. It specifies CASSLDRVVQHF.

This clonotype has at least ten counts. The chain carries TRBV7-9 and TRBJ2-7; TRBD2 matches 8 bases. Germline values: CDR1 SEHNR, CDR2 FQNEAQ (reference sequence). Trimming removed 5 bases from V and 5 bases from J; junction bases left unmatched: 11. This CDR3 spans 15 amino acids. CDR3 protein: CASSAGTSKSDEQYF. The DNA of the CDR3 is TGTGCCAGCAGCGCCGGGACTAGTAAGTCTGACGAGCAGTACTTC.

This clonotype has more than one count but fewer than ten. The chain uses TRBV12-3 or TRBV12-4 and TRBJ2-1; D is unclear. The CDR3 is 13 residues long. With 4 bases removed from V and 7 bases from J, the gap between germline ends came to 11 bases. The CDR3 loop is CASSSPQRNEQFF. CDR3 DNA: TGTGCCAGCAGTTCGCCCCAGAGGAATGAGCAGTTCTTC.

The chain employs TRBV9 and TRBJ2-1, with D possibly matching TRBD2 (7 bases). In germline, CDR1 is SGDLS, CDR2 YYNGEE. The germline V and J ends were trimmed by 0 bases and 0 bases, with 13 bases remaining between them. The length of the CDR3 is 17 residues. The CDR3 region has the DNA TGTGCCAGCAGCGTAGCTGAAGGGGGGGCCTCCTACAATGAGCAGTTCTTC. Protein sequence: CASSVAEGGASYNEQFF. Using reference TRBV9 and TRBJ2-1 for the parts outside the CDR3, the full variable domain is DSGVTQTPKHLITATGQRVTLRCSPRSGDLSVYWYQQSLDQGLQFLIQYYNGEERAKGNILERFSAQQFPDLHSELNLSSLELGDSALYFCASSVAEGGASYNEQFFGPGTRLTVL.

This clonotype appeared many times. A junction boundary mismatches the germline segment, possibly from a read error. This chain uses TRBV7-2 with TRBJ2-5, with D unclear. CDR1 and CDR2 (germline): SGHTA, FQGNSA. The CDR3 runs to 14 residues. The CDR3 sequence: CASSLARYQETQYF. In DNA, the CDR3 is TGTGCCAGCAGCTTAGCTCGGTACCAGGAGACCCAGTACTTC.

The chain has TRBV13 and TRBJ2-1, with D uncertain. With 4 bases removed from V and 4 bases from J, the gap between germline ends came to 11 bases. From germline, CDR1 is PRHDT and CDR2 FYEKMQ (reference sequence). The CDR3 runs to 14 residues. The CDR3 loop reads CASSYPARYNEQFF. CDR3 DNA sequence: TGTGCCAGCAGCTACCCGGCAAGATACAATGAGCAGTTCTTC.

The gene calls are TRBV4-1 and TRBJ1-2; possible D gene TRBD1, 5 bases. V lost 2 bases to trimming and J lost 2 bases, with 12 bases between them. The CDR3 contains 15 residues. In germline, CDR1 is MGHRA, CDR2 YSYEKL. The CDR3 DNA follows: TGCGCCAGCAGCCAACGTATACGGGACAACTATGGCTACACCTTC. It encodes CASSQRIRDNYGYTF.

The chain couples TRBV4-3 to TRBJ2-7; 7 nucleotides align to TRBD2. This CDR3 comprises 17 residues. The germline V gene has CDR1 LGHNA and CDR2 YSLEER. Germline trimming cut 0 bases from V and 0 bases from J; bases unmatched to any gene: 8. CDR3 region: CASSQDSFGRSSYEQYF. CDR3 bases: TGCGCCAGCAGCCAAGATTCATTCGGGAGGAGCTCCTACGAGCAGTACTTC.

This clonotype was recorded many times. The rearrangement joins TRBV7-3 to TRBJ2-7; D is uncertain. The CDR3 has 19 amino acids. V was pared by 2 bases and J by 1 base, with 24 bases between. The germline V gene encodes CDR1 SGHTA and CDR2 FQGTGA. CDR3 DNA: TGTGCCAGCAGCTTAGACCCCAGCTTTTTAGCTACAATTTCCTACGAGCAGTACTTC. It encodes CASSLDPSFLATISYEQYF.

Comment on this clonotype: A much larger clone sits a single nucleotide away, making a read error possible. The chain couples TRBV24-1 to TRBJ2-2, with 11 bases aligning to TRBD2. Germline V gives CDR1 KGHDR, CDR2 SFDVKD. The CDR3 loop spans 18 amino acids. The CDR3 DNA reads TGTGCCACCAGTCCTGCCCACACTAGCGGGAGCGTCACCGGGGAGCTGCTTTTT. It is translated as CATSPAHTSGSVTGELLF.

This clonotype was observed many times. V gene TRBV28 combines with J gene TRBJ2-7; TRBD2 aligns across 8 bases. CDR3 length equals 13 residues. V shed 7 bases and J 4 bases; nucleotides not matched to a gene: 6. CDR1 MDHEN and CDR2 SYDVKM come from the germline V gene. The DNA of the CDR3 is TGTGCCAGCAAAGGCGGGAGGCGTTACGAGCAGTACTTC. This sequence encodes CASKGGRRYEQYF.

This clonotype was observed at least ten times. The rearrangement uses TRBV6-1 and TRBJ2-1; D could derive from TRBD1 or TRBD2 (6 bases each). Between the trimmed V and J ends, which lost 6 bases and 4 bases, there was a span of 19 bases. The CDR3 extends over 16 amino acids. Germline values: CDR1 MNHNS, CDR2 SASEGT. CDR3 in DNA: TGTGCCAGCAGGCCGGCCGGGGGCGGACCTTACAATGAGCAGTTCTTC. It yields the protein CASRPAGGGPYNEQFF.

This clonotype showed up just a few times. The V gene is TRBV19, the J gene TRBJ2-7; possible D gene TRBD1, 6 bases. V was shortened by 5 bases and J by 2 bases, with 16 bases between the two germline ends. The CDR3 is made up of 15 amino acids. Germline CDR1 is LNHDA and CDR2 is SQIVND (reference sequence). DNA for the CDR3: TGTGCCAGTAGTCGTGGGGGCGGACAGACCTACGAGCAGTACTTC. It translates to CASSRGGGQTYEQYF.

This sequence joins TRBV15 and TRBJ2-1, with TRBD2 identical over 9 bases. The CDR3 is 15 residues long. Germline assignment: CDR1 LNHNV and CDR2 YYDKDF (reference sequence). The junction had 5 bases not matched to a gene; V was cut back by 1 base and J by 7 bases. The CDR3 region has the DNA TGTGCCACCAGCAGAGTCGTAGCGGGAGTAAATGAGCAGTTCTTC. This sequence encodes CATSRVVAGVNEQFF.

This chain joins TRBV6-1 and TRBJ1-5; no clear D. V was clipped by 4 bases and J by 7 bases, with 14 bases between them. The CDR3 spans 14 residues. Germline values: CDR1 MNHNS, CDR2 SASEGT. The CDR3 DNA follows: TGTGCCAGCAGTGTAAAGGGCCTCGGGCAGCCCCAGCATTTT. It codes for CASSVKGLGQPQHF.

This clonotype occurred many times. V usage is TRBV7-2 and J usage is TRBJ1-1; D unresolved. CDR3 length: 14 amino acids. Germline V gene data show CDR1 as SGHTA and CDR2 as FQGNSA. V lost 5 bases and J 3 bases, leaving 13 bases between the germline ends. CDR3 nucleotides: TGTGCCAGCAGCCTAAGGGCGGTTGACACTGAAGCTTTCTTT. It is translated as CASSLRAVDTEAFF.

This clonotype was seen a few times. The chain uses TRBV9 and TRBJ2-7, with a weak D call TRBD2 (6 bases). Trimming stripped 4 bases from V and 11 bases from J, with 19 bases between. The CDR3 has 13 amino acids. The germline gives CDR1 SGDLS, CDR2 YYNGEE. This CDR3 reads CASSPLWGTSKYF. The CDR3 bases are TGTGCCAGCAGCCCCCTATGGGGAACTAGCAAGTACTTC.

Comments on this clonotype: This CDR3 is missing its conserved last phenylalanine or tryptophan, likely due to a read error. This rearrangement joins TRBV12-3 or TRBV12-4 to TRBJ1-5; D not resolved. The V and J ends lost 7 bases and 0 bases respectively, with 10 bases between them. The CDR3 sequence is 14 residues long. The CDR3 nucleotides are TGTGCCAGCACCTGGGCCCTTAGCAATCAGCCCCAGCATTCT. It yields the protein CASTWALSNQPQHS.

Ten or more counts support this clonotype. The chain has TRBV4-3 and TRBJ2-7; D is uncertain. The CDR3 sequence is 14 residues long. Germline CDR1 reads LGHNA; CDR2 reads YSLEER. Between the trimmed V and J ends, which lost 0 bases and 3 bases, there was a span of 9 bases. Here the CDR3 DNA reads TGCGCCAGCAGCCAAGAAGTACAGAGCTACGAGCAGTACTTC. This gives the protein CASSQEVQSYEQYF.

This clonotype was found many times. J is TRBJ2-3 and V is TRBV27; weak D call: TRBD1 (7 bases). From germline, CDR1 is MNHEY and CDR2 SMNVEV (reference sequence). V was clipped by 10 bases and J by 0 bases, with 17 bases between them. The CDR3 runs to 15 residues. The CDR3, as DNA: TGTGCCACCAGGGGGGTTAGCGCTAGCACAGATACGCAGTATTTT. Translating it yields CATRGVSASTDTQYF.